This T cell receptor beta chain was captured by sequencing in a study of PD-1 blockade in classical Hodgkin lymphoma. Overall study results and limits: Causes of the repertoire differences remain undefined, possibly disease activity or prior therapy.

Assay used: immunoSEQ multiplex PCR; TCRdb lists only in-frame clones, some missing. This sample has around 25,000 clones, with 65% to 85% found just once. All trial patients relapsed after autologous stem cell transplantation. Magnetic negative selection of thawed PBMCs was the method by which CD4+ T cells were purified. About this clone: Its antigen remains unknown.

Trimming cost V 5 bases and J 1 base; bases outside gene matches: 1. Germline V gene sequence: CDR1 SEHNR, CDR2 FQNEAQ (reference sequence). The CDR3 is 14 residues long. This sequence was found in a human donor with classical Hodgkin lymphoma. The gene calls are TRBV7-9 and TRBJ1-1; 10 nucleotides line up with TRBD1. The input for sequencing was CD4+ T cells from blood, taken at baseline. The CDR3 loop reads CASSRDRGNTEAFF. In DNA, the CDR3 is TGTGCCAGCAGCCGGGACAGGGGGAACACTGAAGCTTTCTTT.